This is a list of T cell receptor beta chains from one sample in a study of Graves' ophthalmopathy and Graves' hyperthyroidism. TCRdb ran MiXCR on the multiplex PCR reads and lists one entry per CDR3 protein. The table shows around 600,000 distinct CDR3 sequences, with about two fifths occurring only once. The specimen was peripheral blood. All receptors come from an adult man with Graves' ophthalmopathy. CDR3s include the opening cysteine and the closing phenylalanine or tryptophan. D genes are given only for firm matches. For some rows the clone size is stated as once, few or many, or as a class when expanded; others skip it.

J gene	D gene	CDR3 length	clone size	V gene	CDR3 DNA	CDR3 protein
TRBJ1-3	NA	14	NA	TRBV12-3/TRBV12-4	TGTGCCAGCAGTGAATATTGGCATGGCTACACCATATATTTT	CASSEYWHGYTIYF
TRBJ2-2	TRBD1	16	few	TRBV5-1	TGCGCCAGCAGCTTAGGGGACAGGGAGGACACCGGGGAGCTGTTTTTT	CASSLGDREDTGELFF
TRBJ2-7	NA	15	NA	TRBV6-5	TGTGCCAGCAGTTACTCATCGGCGGCTGCCTACGAGCAGTACTTC	CASSYSSAAAYEQYF
TRBJ1-2	NA	13	NA	TRBV5-4	TGTGCCAGCGGCCCCGCAAGCAACTATGGCTACACCTTC	CASGPASNYGYTF
TRBJ2-5	NA	15	many	TRBV7-7	TGTGCTAGCAGCCGCTCCCCCTTTGGGGGTGAGACCCAGTACTTC	CASSRSPFGGETQYF
TRBJ2-2	NA	16	once	TRBV12-3/TRBV12-4	TGTGCCAGCAGTTTATTGGTCAGGGGGGGGACCGGGGAGCTGTTTTTT	CASSLLVRGGTGELFF
TRBJ1-5	NA	14	many	TRBV12-3/TRBV12-4	TGTGCCAGCAGTATTTTCGGGGGGCATCAGCCCCAGCATTTT	CASSIFGGHQPQHF
TRBJ2-5	NA	17	few	TRBV5-1	TGCGCCAGCAGCTTCGGTCTAGCTTCACCGGCACAAGAGACCCAGTACTTC	CASSFGLASPAQETQYF
TRBJ1-4	NA	13	NA	TRBV9	TGTGCCAGCAGCGTAGTGGGGGGGGAAAAACTGTTTTTT	CASSVVGGEKLFF
TRBJ2-7	NA	15	once	TRBV7-9	TGCGCCAGCAGCCAAGATATAGGGGACTCCTACGAGCAGTACTTC	CASSQDIGDSYEQYF
TRBJ1-3	NA	14	NA	TRBV10-3	TGTGCCATCAGTGAGTCGAATAGTCAAGACACCATATATTTT	CAISESNSQDTIYF
TRBJ2-5	TRBD2	17	many	TRBV20-1	TGCAGTGCTAGAGGAGGGCTAGCGGGAGGTTCGCAAGAGACCCAGTACTTC	CSARGGLAGGSQETQYF
TRBJ2-1	TRBD2	15	NA	TRBV7-9	TGTGCCAGCAGCTTCGCACTAGCGGAATACAATGAGCAGTTCTTC	CASSFALAEYNEQFF
TRBJ2-5	NA	15	many	TRBV9	TGTGCCAGCAGCGTATTCGGGACTCTGAGGGAGACCCAGTACTTC	CASSVFGTLRETQYF
TRBJ2-2	TRBD2	18	NA	TRBV10-3	TGTGCCAGCAGTGAATTTACTAGCGGGAGGGCCCACACCGGGGAGCTGTTTTTT	CASSEFTSGRAHTGELFF
TRBJ2-5	TRBD1	14	NA	TRBV6-6	TGTGCCAGCAGCCAAAACAGGGGGCAGGAGACCCAGTACTTC	CASSQNRGQETQYF
TRBJ2-7	NA	16	NA	TRBV5-5	TGTGCCAGCAGCCCCAGGGGCAGGGGTGCGACCTACGAGCAGTACTTC	CASSPRGRGATYEQYF
TRBJ2-2	NA	14	few	TRBV2	TGTGCCAGCAGACCGGGACAGAACACCGGGGAGCTGTTTTTT	CASRPGQNTGELFF
TRBJ1-1	TRBD1	14	NA	TRBV6-1	TGTGCCAGCAGACGACAGGGAGGAGGTACTGAAGCTTTCTTT	CASRRQGGGTEAFF
TRBJ1-6	NA	15	NA	TRBV25-1	TGTGCCAGCAGTGAATACCAGGGGTTCTTCTCACCCCTCCACTTT	CASSEYQGFFSPLHF
TRBJ1-2	NA	12	many	TRBV19	TGTGCCAGCTCTGACAGATTCTATGGCTACACCTTC	CASSDRFYGYTF
TRBJ1-6	NA	14	many	TRBV2	TGTGCCAGCTCGACGACAGTGGGGGATTCACCCCTCCACTTT	CASSTTVGDSPLHF
TRBJ2-5	NA	13	NA	TRBV2	TGTGGCAGCAGTCTCAGAGGGCAAGAGACCCAGTACTTC	CGSSLRGQETQYF
TRBJ1-3	NA	14	NA	TRBV25-1	TGTGCCAGCGTCGCCGGGTCCTCTGGAAACACCATATATTTT	CASVAGSSGNTIYF
TRBJ1-6	TRBD1	14	many	TRBV6-5	TGTGCCAGCAGCATCCGGGACAGGGCCTCACCCCTCCACTTT	CASSIRDRASPLHF
TRBJ1-6	TRBD1	17	NA	TRBV25-1	TGTGCCAGCAGTGATCTGGGGACAGGGGGCGAAAGAGTACCCCTCCACTTT	CASSDLGTGGERVPLHF